Shown below are 24 T cell receptor beta chains from a single sample sequenced in a study of blood T cell repertoires in COVID-19. Generated by immunoSEQ multiplex PCR, the TCRdb table keeps only in-frame clones and is missing some. The repertoire holds around 150,000 clones, with roughly 79% as singletons. Sequences were obtained from PBMCs or T cells enriched from blood (not recorded which). The receptors come from a woman aged 45 to 65 who had recovered from COVID-19.

The gene calls are TRBV3-1 (or the pseudogene TRBV3-2) and TRBJ2-3, with 15 nucleotides matching TRBD2. Germline V gives CDR1 LGHDT, CDR2 YNNKEL (reference sequence). The V gene end was trimmed by 4 bases and the J gene end by 0 bases; junction bases not matched to a gene: 5. CDR3 length equals 18 residues. CDR3 sequence (DNA): TGTGCCAGCAGCCTGGGACTAGCGGGGGGACCTAGCACAGATACGCAGTATTTT. It translates to CASSLGLAGGPSTDTQYF.

The gene calls are TRBV5-1 and TRBJ1-1, with TRBD1 identical over 10 bases. Unmatched junction bases numbered 15, after V lost 1 base and J lost 3 bases. This CDR3 spans 19 amino acids. The germline gives CDR1 SGHRS, CDR2 YFSETQ. The CDR3 region has the DNA TGCGCCAGCAGCTTGTATGGACAGGGGGGCCGTATGGGGCACACTGAAGCTTTCTTT. It yields the protein CASSLYGQGGRMGHTEAFF. Supplemented by reference TRBV5-1 and TRBJ1-1, the full variable domain reads KAGVTQTPRYLIKTRGQQVTLSCSPISGHRSVSWYQQTPGQGLQFLFEYFSETQRNKGNFPGRFSGRQFSNSRSEMNVSTLELGDSALYLCASSLYGQGGRMGHTEAFFGQGTRLTVV.

This clone was observed at least ten times. J is TRBJ2-2 and V is TRBV5-4; no clear D. CDR1 SGHNT and CDR2 YYREEE come from the germline V gene (reference sequence). This CDR3 is built from 15 residues. V was shortened by 0 bases and J by 3 bases, with 9 bases between the two germline ends. CDR3 DNA: TGTGCCAGCAGCTTGGTAGCAGCAGACACCGGGGAGCTGTTTTTT. Its translation is CASSLVAADTGELFF.

This clone was recorded many times. The chain couples TRBV5-4 to TRBJ1-1, with D perhaps matching TRBD1 (5 bases). V was trimmed by 4 bases and J by 0 bases, leaving 16 bases between them. The CDR3 is made up of 16 amino acids. Germline V gene sequence: CDR1 SGHNT, CDR2 YYREEE (reference sequence). CDR3: CASSPTWGTMNTEAFF. The CDR3 DNA reads as TGTGCCAGCAGCCCCACGTGGGGCACTATGAACACTGAAGCTTTCTTT.

This chain uses TRBV27 with TRBJ2-1, with TRBD2 as a possible D gene (6 bases). The CDR3 sequence is 14 residues long. CDR1 MNHEY and CDR2 SMNVEV come from the germline V gene (reference sequence). V was pared by 8 bases and J by 4 bases, with 15 bases between. The CDR3 here is CASGLRGTYNEQFF. In nucleotides, the CDR3 is TGTGCCAGCGGCTTGCGGGGTACGTACAATGAGCAGTTCTTC.

This clone was detected only a few times. CDR3 in amino acids: CASRGAVDGYTF. As DNA, the CDR3 is TGTGCCAGCAGGGGGGCGGTCGATGGCTACACCTTC. The J gene is TRBJ1-2, the V gene TRBV12-3 or TRBV12-4; D perhaps matches TRBD1 (6 bases). The V end was cut by 6 bases, the J end by 6 bases, with 11 bases between. CDR3 length equals 12 residues.

The CDR3 region has the DNA TGTGCCACCAGCGAGGACAGGGCACCCCTTAATTCACCCCTCCACTTT. Translated, it gives CATSEDRAPLNSPLHF. This chain links TRBV15 with TRBJ1-6; 8 positions match TRBD1. Germline values: CDR1 LNHNV, CDR2 YYDKDF (reference sequence). Trimming at V came to 5 bases and at J to 6 bases, leaving 9 bases not matched to a gene. There are 16 residues in the CDR3.

The V call is TRBV2, the J call TRBJ2-7, with 10 bases fitting TRBD1. CDR3 size: 15 residues. The V gene's germline CDR1 is SNHLY and CDR2 FYNNEI. V shed 6 bases and J 7 bases; nucleotides not matched to a gene: 12. This CDR3 reads CASRETWTGGKEQYF. CDR3 nucleotide sequence: TGTGCCAGCAGGGAAACCTGGACAGGGGGGAAGGAGCAGTACTTC.

This clone was observed a few times. This chain uses TRBV5-1 with TRBJ1-3; weak D call: TRBD1 (5 bases). This CDR3 contains 15 residues. Per the germline V gene, CDR1 is SGHRS and CDR2 is YFSETQ. The germline V and J ends were trimmed by 0 bases and 0 bases, with 7 bases remaining between them. CDR3 loop: CASSLGQFSGNTIYF. The CDR3 coding sequence is TGCGCCAGCAGCTTGGGACAGTTCTCTGGAAACACCATATATTTT. Complete variable domain (other parts from reference TRBV5-1 and TRBJ1-3): KAGVTQTPRYLIKTRGQQVTLSCSPISGHRSVSWYQQTPGQGLQFLFEYFSETQRNKGNFPGRFSGRQFSNSRSEMNVSTLELGDSALYLCASSLGQFSGNTIYFGEGSWLTVV.

The chain couples TRBV10-3 to TRBJ2-1; TRBD2 matches at 10 bases. CDR3 length: 16 residues. Per the germline V gene, CDR1 is ENHRY and CDR2 is SYGVKD. J lost 6 bases, V lost 2 bases, and 7 bases had no gene match. CDR3 bases: TGTGCCATCAGTGAGCTGATAGCGGGAGGATTCAATGAGCAGTTCTTC. Protein: CAISELIAGGFNEQFF.

This clone came up many times. The J gene is TRBJ1-1, the V gene TRBV7-6, with a possible D match to TRBD1 (6 bases). The CDR3 sequence is 12 residues long. The V end lost 5 bases, the J end lost 8 bases, and 12 bases lay between the germline ends. In germline, CDR1 is SGHVS, CDR2 FNYEAQ. The CDR3 region is CASSEQGAEAFF. In nucleotides, the CDR3 is TGTGCCAGCAGCGAACAGGGAGCCGAAGCTTTCTTT.

This chain uses TRBV27 with TRBJ2-7; 9 bases fit TRBD2. Germline CDR1 and CDR2: MNHEY and SMNVEV (reference sequence). V gave up 7 bases and J gave up 2 bases; unmatched junction bases: 6. The length of the CDR3 is 14 residues. CDR3 loop: CASKRRGGPYEQYF. The CDR3 DNA reads TGTGCCAGCAAGAGGCGGGGGGGCCCCTACGAGCAGTACTTC.

The chain links TRBV7-8 to TRBJ1-2; 9 bases are shared with TRBD1. This CDR3 has 14 residues. CDR1 and CDR2 from the germline V gene are SGHVS and FQNEAQ. Trimming removed 4 bases from V and 2 bases from J; junction bases left unmatched: 2. CDR3 protein: CASSSTGGNYGYTF. The CDR3 bases are TGTGCCAGCAGCTCGACAGGGGGGAACTATGGCTACACCTTC.

The gene calls are TRBV6-5 and TRBJ1-6, with TRBD1 as a possible D gene (5 bases). The CDR3 is made up of 16 amino acids. Germline lookup yields CDR1 MNHEY and CDR2 SVGAGI. The V gene lost 2 bases and the J gene lost 6 bases, with 14 bases spanning the gap. This chain's CDR3 is CASSYGGNGGNSPLHF. DNA for the CDR3: TGTGCCAGCAGTTACGGGGGGAATGGGGGTAATTCACCCCTCCACTTT.

J is TRBJ2-2 and V is TRBV11-2; possibly TRBD2 for D (5 bases). Germline lookup yields CDR1 SGHAT and CDR2 FQNNGV. The CDR3 totals 14 residues. Trimming took 5 bases from V and 6 from J, leaving 13 bases between them. CDR3 loop: CASSQQRGSGELFF. The DNA for the CDR3 is TGTGCCAGCAGCCAACAGCGCGGGTCCGGGGAGCTGTTTTTT. The full variable domain, its missing parts supplied by reference TRBV11-2 and TRBJ2-2, is EAGVAQSPRYKIIEKRQSVAFWCNPISGHATLYWYQQILGQGPKLLIQFQNNGVVDDSQLPKDRFSAERLKGVDSTLKIQPAKLEDSAVYLCASSQQRGSGELFFGEGSRLTVL.

The chain has TRBV5-3 and TRBJ1-1, with D possibly matching TRBD1 (5 bases). TRBV5-3 has ORF status, its function being uncertain. The CDR3 sequence is 14 residues long. Trimming removed 0 bases at V and 8 bases at J, with 14 bases between. DNA for the CDR3: TGTGCCAGAAGCTTGGGCAGGGCGGTCTACGAAGCTTTCTTT. Residues: CARSLGRAVYEAFF.

This rearrangement joins TRBV30 to TRBJ1-2, with D tentatively TRBD1 (6 bases). CDR3 size: 12 residues. V gave up 2 bases and J gave up 8 bases, with 12 bases separating them. Looked up from germline, CDR1 is GTSNPN and CDR2 is SVGIG (reference sequence). The CDR3 is CAWSSTGWGYTF. CDR3 in DNA: TGTGCCTGGAGTTCAACAGGGTGGGGCTACACCTTC. Full variable domain (remainder filled in from reference TRBV30 and TRBJ1-2): SQTIHQWPATLVQPVGSPLSLECTVEGTSNPNLYWYRQAAGRGLQLLFYSVGIGQISSEVPQNLSASRPQDRQFILSSKKLLLSDSGFYLCAWSSTGWGYTFGSGTRLTVV.

The chain uses TRBV12-3 or TRBV12-4 and TRBJ1-2; 9 bases align to TRBD1. Losses at the gene ends were 5 bases for V and 8 bases for J; bases not matched to a gene: 6. This CDR3 has 13 amino acids. The DNA for the CDR3 is TGTGCCAGCAGTGTAGACAGGGGGGAGGGCTACACCTTC. Residues: CASSVDRGEGYTF.

The chain joins TRBV5-1 to TRBJ2-1; maybe TRBD1 (6 bases). CDR1 is SGHRS, CDR2 YFSETQ, per germline. Trimming removed 4 bases at V and 0 bases at J, with 20 bases between. The CDR3 length is 18 residues. DNA of the CDR3: TGCGCCAGCAGCCCGGGCGATTGGGGGCCGAGCTCCTACAATGAGCAGTTCTTC. Translation gives CASSPGDWGPSSYNEQFF. The whole variable domain, filled in from reference TRBV5-1 and TRBJ2-1, reads KAGVTQTPRYLIKTRGQQVTLSCSPISGHRSVSWYQQTPGQGLQFLFEYFSETQRNKGNFPGRFSGRQFSNSRSEMNVSTLELGDSALYLCASSPGDWGPSSYNEQFFGPGTRLTVL.

This clone was recorded only once. The J gene is TRBJ1-3, the V gene TRBV19, with TRBD1 matching 7 bases. This CDR3 is built from 15 residues. V trimming: 5 bases; J trimming: 4 bases; junction bases outside the gene matches: 8. Germline V gene sequence: CDR1 LNHDA, CDR2 SQIVND (reference sequence). DNA for the CDR3: TGTGCCAGTAGTCTCGGGCAGGGGGTCGGAAACACCATATATTTT. It yields the protein CASSLGQGVGNTIYF.

This rearrangement joins TRBV6-5 to TRBJ1-2; a weak D match, TRBD1 (6 bases). The ends were cut back, 8 bases at V and 6 bases at J, with 19 bases in the middle. The CDR3 is 14 amino acids. Germline V lookup: CDR1 MNHEY, CDR2 SVGAGI. CDR3 region: CASRLGGGVDGYTF. The CDR3 coding sequence is TGTGCCAGCCGACTTGGGGGGGGCGTGGATGGCTACACCTTC.

This chain links TRBV15 with TRBJ1-5; 7 bases agree with TRBD1. Per germline, CDR1 LNHNV and CDR2 YYDKDF (reference sequence). This CDR3 comprises 17 residues. Trimming took 1 base from V and 3 from J; bases not matched to a gene: 9. CDR3 region: CATSRGLRTGDNQPQHF. CDR3 sequence (DNA): TGTGCCACCAGCAGAGGTTTAAGGACAGGCGACAATCAGCCCCAGCATTTT.

In this sample, this clone turned up a few times. The rearrangement links TRBV9 to TRBJ2-1; D gene unclear. The ends were cut back, 3 bases at V and 6 bases at J, with 7 bases in the middle. The germline gives CDR1 SGDLS, CDR2 YYNGEE. The CDR3 length is 12 residues. This CDR3 reads CASSGASNEQFF. For the CDR3, the DNA is TGTGCCAGCAGCGGAGCCTCCAATGAGCAGTTCTTC.

This rearrangement joins TRBV29-1 to TRBJ1-4, with 9 bases identical to TRBD1. The V segment lost 1 base and the J segment 3 bases; nucleotides outside the gene matches: 12. This CDR3 is 18 amino acids long. From germline, CDR1 is SQVTM and CDR2 ANQGSEA. The CDR3, as DNA: TGCAGCGTTGAAGTCCCTTATTGGGGACAGGGAGCTAATGAAAAACTGTTTTTT. Translation: CSVEVPYWGQGANEKLFF. The full variable domain, with the rest looked up from reference TRBV29-1 and TRBJ1-4, is SAVISQKPSRDICQRGTSLTIQCQVDSQVTMMFWYRQQPGQSLTLIATANQGSEATYESGFVIDKFPISRPNLTFSTLTVSNMSPEDSSIYLCSVEVPYWGQGANEKLFFGSGTQLSVL.